These T cell receptor beta chains were read from a single sample in a study of shared clonotypes between healthy human individuals. Repertoires were generated with immunoSEQ multiplex PCR, while TCRdb's copy carries only in-frame clones and drops some. The table shows hundreds of thousands of clones, with 90% to 95% occurring only once. The sample consisted of naive CD8+ T cells sorted from blood. These receptors all come from a woman in her thirties in good health. The CDR3 runs from the conserved cysteine through the conserved F or W. A D gene is named only where the DNA matches it firmly. Clone size is not always given. Where it is, it says once, few, many or a class for expanded clones.

D gene: TRBD2; J gene: TRBJ2-7; V gene: TRBV6-1; clone size: NA; CDR3 protein: CASSEVAGVYEQYF; CDR3 DNA: TGTGCCAGCAGTGAGGTGGCGGGAGTCTACGAGCAGTACTTC
D gene: NA; J gene: TRBJ2-1; V gene: TRBV4-1; clone size: NA; CDR3 protein: CASSQPRDLSYNEQFF; CDR3 DNA: TGCGCCAGCAGCCAACCCCGGGACCTGTCCTACAATGAGCAGTTCTTC
D gene: NA; J gene: TRBJ2-2; V gene: TRBV27; clone size: NA; CDR3 protein: CASSLLSRTGELFF; CDR3 DNA: TGTGCCAGCAGTTTATTGTCCCGGACCGGGGAGCTGTTTTTT
D gene: NA; J gene: TRBJ2-7; V gene: TRBV11-2; clone size: once; CDR3 protein: CASSLEKPSSWSINEQYF; CDR3 DNA: TGTGCCAGCAGCTTAGAGAAACCTTCCTCGTGGAGTATCAACGAGCAGTACTTC
D gene: NA; J gene: TRBJ1-6; V gene: TRBV27; clone size: NA; CDR3 protein: CASSLWGENSPLHF; CDR3 DNA: TGTGCCAGCAGTTTATGGGGTGAGAATTCACCCCTCCACTTT
D gene: NA; J gene: TRBJ2-3; V gene: TRBV27; clone size: NA; CDR3 protein: CASSPFEGGAGDTQYF; CDR3 DNA: TGTGCCAGCAGTCCCTTCGAAGGGGGAGCCGGGGATACGCAGTATTTT
D gene: TRBD2; J gene: TRBJ2-2; V gene: TRBV7-6; clone size: NA; CDR3 protein: CASSLAYPLAQNTGELFF; CDR3 DNA: TGTGCCAGCAGCTTAGCGTACCCACTAGCGCAGAACACCGGGGAGCTGTTTTTT
D gene: TRBD1; J gene: TRBJ1-1; V gene: TRBV28; clone size: NA; CDR3 protein: CASSWTGGEAFF; CDR3 DNA: TGTGCCAGCAGTTGGACAGGGGGTGAAGCTTTCTTT
D gene: NA; J gene: TRBJ2-1; V gene: TRBV7-8; clone size: NA; CDR3 protein: CASSLVGFGEQFF; CDR3 DNA: TGTGCCAGCAGCTTAGTTGGTTTTGGTGAGCAGTTCTTC
D gene: NA; J gene: TRBJ2-7; V gene: TRBV19; clone size: once; CDR3 protein: CASSATGVYEQYF; CDR3 DNA: TGTGCCAGTAGTGCGACGGGGGTCTACGAGCAGTACTTC
D gene: NA; J gene: TRBJ2-2; V gene: TRBV14; clone size: NA; CDR3 protein: CASSQRLAPGELFF; CDR3 DNA: TGTGCCAGCAGCCAACGGCTAGCCCCCGGGGAGCTGTTTTTT
D gene: NA; J gene: TRBJ2-5; V gene: TRBV7-9; clone size: NA; CDR3 protein: CASSPLGPQSETQYF; CDR3 DNA: TGTGCCAGCAGCCCCTTGGGGCCCCAATCAGAGACCCAGTACTTC
D gene: NA; J gene: TRBJ2-2; V gene: TRBV9; clone size: NA; CDR3 protein: CASSLYDLSPGELFF; CDR3 DNA: TGTGCCAGCAGCTTATACGACTTATCACCGGGGGAGCTGTTTTTT
D gene: TRBD2; J gene: TRBJ2-7; V gene: TRBV2; clone size: NA; CDR3 protein: CASGAGLVGEQYF; CDR3 DNA: TGTGCCAGCGGCGCGGGACTAGTTGGCGAGCAGTACTTC
D gene: NA; J gene: TRBJ1-5; V gene: TRBV2; clone size: NA; CDR3 protein: CASSEGGRPQHF; CDR3 DNA: TGTGCCAGCAGTGAAGGGGGACGTCCCCAGCATTTT
D gene: NA; J gene: TRBJ2-7; V gene: TRBV10-3; clone size: NA; CDR3 protein: CAISEVSYEQYF; CDR3 DNA: TGTGCCATCAGTGAAGTGTCCTACGAGCAGTACTTC
D gene: TRBD2; J gene: TRBJ2-5; V gene: TRBV4-1; clone size: NA; CDR3 protein: CASSQDAGGGLGGAETQYF; CDR3 DNA: TGCGCCAGCAGCCAAGATGCAGGAGGGGGACTAGGAGGGGCGGAGACCCAGTACTTC
D gene: NA; J gene: TRBJ2-7; V gene: TRBV5-8; clone size: NA; CDR3 protein: CASSLEPYEQYF; CDR3 DNA: TGTGCCAGCAGCTTGGAACCTTACGAGCAGTACTTC
D gene: NA; J gene: TRBJ2-5; V gene: TRBV6-5; clone size: NA; CDR3 protein: CASSQGDLGETQYF; CDR3 DNA: TGTGCCAGCAGTCAAGGGGACCTCGGGGAGACCCAGTACTTC
D gene: NA; J gene: TRBJ2-1; V gene: TRBV5-5; clone size: NA; CDR3 protein: CASSLAYSYNEQFF; CDR3 DNA: TGTGCCAGCAGCTTGGCGTACTCCTACAATGAGCAGTTCTTC
D gene: TRBD1; J gene: TRBJ2-7; V gene: TRBV6-6; clone size: NA; CDR3 protein: CASRLGQGSEQYF; CDR3 DNA: TGTGCCAGCAGACTCGGACAGGGGAGCGAGCAGTACTTC
D gene: NA; J gene: TRBJ1-1; V gene: TRBV10-2; clone size: NA; CDR3 protein: CASSARTANTEAFF; CDR3 DNA: TGCGCCAGCAGTGCGAGGACAGCGAACACTGAAGCTTTCTTT
D gene: NA; J gene: TRBJ1-1; V gene: TRBV7-9; clone size: NA; CDR3 protein: CASSLVDGLNTEAFF; CDR3 DNA: TGTGCCAGCAGCTTGGTTGACGGACTGAACACTGAAGCTTTCTTT
D gene: NA; J gene: TRBJ1-1; V gene: TRBV15; clone size: NA; CDR3 protein: CATSNTLLPKNTEAFF; CDR3 DNA: TGTGCCACCAGCAATACCCTACTGCCAAAGAACACTGAAGCTTTCTTT
D gene: NA; J gene: TRBJ1-5; V gene: TRBV28; clone size: NA; CDR3 protein: CASSLYGGYNQPQHF; CDR3 DNA: TGTGCCAGCAGTTTATATGGGGGTTACAATCAGCCCCAGCATTTT
D gene: NA; J gene: TRBJ2-1; V gene: TRBV19; clone size: NA; CDR3 protein: CASSKGGADKYNEQFF; CDR3 DNA: TGTGCCAGTAGTAAGGGTGGAGCGGACAAGTACAATGAGCAGTTCTTC
D gene: TRBD2; J gene: TRBJ2-3; V gene: TRBV27; clone size: NA; CDR3 protein: CASSIRTSGRAADTQYF; CDR3 DNA: TGTGCCAGCAGTATACGTACTAGCGGGAGGGCCGCAGATACGCAGTATTTT
D gene: NA; J gene: TRBJ1-1; V gene: TRBV5-6; clone size: NA; CDR3 protein: CASSWGGSVEAFF; CDR3 DNA: TGTGCCAGCAGCTGGGGAGGCTCGGTAGAAGCTTTCTTT
D gene: TRBD1; J gene: TRBJ1-1; V gene: TRBV15; clone size: NA; CDR3 protein: CATSREGQMNTEAFF; CDR3 DNA: TGTGCCACCAGCAGGGAGGGACAGATGAACACTGAAGCTTTCTTT
D gene: NA; J gene: TRBJ1-4; V gene: TRBV4-1; clone size: NA; CDR3 protein: CASSQDPPSMETFNEKLFF; CDR3 DNA: TGCGCCAGCAGCCAAGATCCACCTTCGATGGAGACCTTTAATGAAAAACTGTTTTTT
D gene: NA; J gene: TRBJ2-5; V gene: TRBV11-3; clone size: NA; CDR3 protein: CASSFSPGETQYF; CDR3 DNA: TGTGCCAGCAGCTTTAGCCCCGGGGAGACCCAGTACTTC
D gene: TRBD1; J gene: TRBJ1-1; V gene: TRBV28; clone size: NA; CDR3 protein: CASSSETGGTEAFF; CDR3 DNA: TGTGCCAGCAGTTCGGAGACAGGGGGCACTGAAGCTTTCTTT
D gene: TRBD1; J gene: TRBJ1-1; V gene: TRBV27; clone size: NA; CDR3 protein: CASRDREVSEAFF; CDR3 DNA: TGTGCCAGCAGGGACAGGGAGGTCAGTGAAGCTTTCTTT
D gene: TRBD1; J gene: TRBJ2-2; V gene: TRBV5-4; clone size: NA; CDR3 protein: CASSLAGGSNTGELFF; CDR3 DNA: TGTGCCAGCAGCTTGGCAGGGGGATCGAACACCGGGGAGCTGTTTTTT
D gene: NA; J gene: TRBJ2-7; V gene: TRBV15; clone size: NA; CDR3 protein: CATSRDRTPWEQYF; CDR3 DNA: TGTGCCACCAGCAGAGACAGGACCCCGTGGGAGCAGTACTTC
D gene: NA; J gene: TRBJ1-1; V gene: TRBV5-8; clone size: once; CDR3 protein: CASSQQAGNTEAFF; CDR3 DNA: TGTGCCAGCAGCCAACAGGCGGGGAACACTGAAGCTTTCTTT
D gene: TRBD1; J gene: TRBJ1-2; V gene: TRBV28; clone size: once; CDR3 protein: CASSLGQEIYGAYGYTF; CDR3 DNA: TGTGCCAGCAGTCTAGGACAGGAGATCTATGGAGCCTATGGCTACACCTTC
D gene: NA; J gene: TRBJ1-3; V gene: TRBV28; clone size: NA; CDR3 protein: CASRPDRISGNTIYF; CDR3 DNA: TGTGCCAGCAGGCCTGACAGGATCTCTGGAAACACCATATATTTT
D gene: NA; J gene: TRBJ1-1; V gene: TRBV5-1; clone size: NA; CDR3 protein: CASRVSGGLNTEAFF; CDR3 DNA: TGCGCCAGCAGGGTCTCCGGCGGGTTGAACACTGAAGCTTTCTTT
D gene: TRBD2; J gene: TRBJ2-7; V gene: TRBV27; clone size: once; CDR3 protein: CASGPFGGRAGEQYF; CDR3 DNA: TGTGCCAGCGGACCATTTGGGGGGAGGGCCGGGGAGCAGTACTTC
D gene: TRBD2; J gene: TRBJ2-1; V gene: TRBV27; clone size: NA; CDR3 protein: CASSWAAGEEYNEQFF; CDR3 DNA: TGTGCCAGCAGTTGGGCGGCGGGAGAGGAGTACAATGAGCAGTTCTTC
D gene: TRBD2; J gene: TRBJ2-1; V gene: TRBV19; clone size: NA; CDR3 protein: CASSISSLAGGEQFF; CDR3 DNA: TGTGCCAGTAGTATAAGCTCCCTAGCGGGAGGGGAGCAGTTCTTC
D gene: NA; J gene: TRBJ2-7; V gene: TRBV5-4; clone size: NA; CDR3 protein: CASSLSETHYEQYF; CDR3 DNA: TGTGCCAGCAGCTTGTCAGAGACCCACTACGAGCAGTACTTC
D gene: TRBD2; J gene: TRBJ2-7; V gene: TRBV13; clone size: once; CDR3 protein: CASSRGRAGSYEQYF; CDR3 DNA: TGTGCCAGCAGCCGCGGGAGGGCCGGGTCCTACGAGCAGTACTTC
D gene: NA; J gene: TRBJ2-7; V gene: TRBV27; clone size: NA; CDR3 protein: CASAPRAAYDEQYF; CDR3 DNA: TGTGCCAGTGCGCCACGGGCCGCCTACGACGAGCAGTACTTC
D gene: TRBD2; J gene: TRBJ2-7; V gene: TRBV27; clone size: NA; CDR3 protein: CASSLHWTSGSEQYF; CDR3 DNA: TGTGCCAGCAGTCTCCATTGGACTAGCGGGAGCGAGCAGTACTTC
D gene: NA; J gene: TRBJ2-7; V gene: TRBV29-1; clone size: NA; CDR3 protein: CSSGSYEQYF; CDR3 DNA: TGCAGCTCCGGTTCCTACGAGCAGTACTTC
D gene: NA; J gene: TRBJ1-1; V gene: TRBV30; clone size: few; CDR3 protein: CAWAGEGAEAFF; CDR3 DNA: TGTGCCTGGGCAGGGGAAGGTGCTGAAGCTTTCTTT
D gene: NA; J gene: TRBJ1-5; V gene: TRBV28; clone size: NA; CDR3 protein: CASSFGQGGQPQHF; CDR3 DNA: TGTGCCAGCAGTTTTGGCCAGGGCGGTCAGCCCCAGCATTTT
D gene: NA; J gene: TRBJ2-7; V gene: TRBV5-1; clone size: once; CDR3 protein: CASRLGRGAVAYEQYF; CDR3 DNA: TGCGCCAGCAGACTAGGAAGGGGGGCTGTTGCCTACGAGCAGTACTTC
D gene: TRBD1; J gene: TRBJ2-7; V gene: TRBV5-1; clone size: NA; CDR3 protein: CASNVDRTYEQYF; CDR3 DNA: TGCGCCAGCAATGTGGACAGGACCTACGAGCAGTACTTC
D gene: NA; J gene: TRBJ1-2; V gene: TRBV5-6; clone size: few; CDR3 protein: CASSFQGGYGYTF; CDR3 DNA: TGTGCCAGCAGCTTTCAGGGCGGCTATGGCTACACCTTC
D gene: NA; J gene: TRBJ2-7; V gene: TRBV13; clone size: NA; CDR3 protein: CASSVTGSSYEQYF; CDR3 DNA: TGTGCCAGCAGCGTCACCGGGAGCTCCTACGAGCAGTACTTC
D gene: NA; J gene: TRBJ1-3; V gene: TRBV5-4; clone size: NA; CDR3 protein: CASSLQGAGNTIYF; CDR3 DNA: TGTGCCAGCAGCTTACAGGGTGCTGGAAACACCATATATTTT
D gene: NA; J gene: TRBJ1-2; V gene: TRBV10-2; clone size: NA; CDR3 protein: CASTEASSGYGYTF; CDR3 DNA: TGCGCCAGCACTGAGGCGAGTTCAGGGTATGGCTACACCTTC
D gene: NA; J gene: TRBJ2-5; V gene: TRBV19; clone size: NA; CDR3 protein: CASSSDGIQETQYF; CDR3 DNA: TGTGCCAGTAGTTCGGACGGGATCCAAGAGACCCAGTACTTC
D gene: NA; J gene: TRBJ2-1; V gene: TRBV7-9; clone size: NA; CDR3 protein: CASSLTYYEQFF; CDR3 DNA: TGTGCCAGCAGCTTAACCTATTATGAGCAGTTCTTC
D gene: NA; J gene: TRBJ2-7; V gene: TRBV21-1; clone size: once; CDR3 protein: CASSRKMSSYVREQYF; CDR3 DNA: TGTGCCAGCAGCCGTAAGATGTCTTCGTACGTCCGAGAGCAGTACTTC
D gene: NA; J gene: TRBJ2-7; V gene: TRBV11-2; clone size: NA; CDR3 protein: CASSLEESFTGDPDYF; CDR3 DNA: TGTGCCAGCAGCTTAGAAGAGTCGTTTACAGGTGACCCTGACTACTTC
D gene: NA; J gene: TRBJ2-7; V gene: TRBV4-1; clone size: NA; CDR3 protein: CASSRGYEQYF; CDR3 DNA: TGCGCCAGCAGCCGGGGCTACGAGCAGTACTTC